This T cell receptor (beta chain) was identified during a study of response to subunit inactivated influenza vaccine. TCRdb reprocessed the RT-PCR reads with MiXCR, giving one entry per CDR3 protein. This sample carries about 540,000 distinct CDR3 sequences, roughly 25% of them seen once, and the ten largest clones take about 3%. V lost 1 base and J lost 6, with 12 bases in between. Per the germline V gene, CDR1 is SNHLY and CDR2 is FYNNEI. CDR3 length: 14 residues. The same sample was also used in a study of T cells expressing NK-cell markers. Per that paper: The cDNA for TCR beta came from 5'RACE template switching with UMIs.

This clonotype was sampled from a man aged 45-60 years who received an inactivated influenza vaccine. The specimen was CD4+ T cells sorted from PBMCs, collected about 13 days after vaccination. This chain joins TRBV2 and TRBJ1-2; possible D gene TRBD1, 5 bases. In DNA form, the CDR3 reads TGTGCCAGCAGTGAAGGCAGGATGGGGCATGGCTACACCTTC. It yields the protein CASSEGRMGHGYTF.